This T cell receptor beta chain was identified during a study of vaccination and CD4 T cells after COVID-19. This CDR3 has 14 residues. Trimming removed 0 bases at V and 7 bases at J, with 13 bases between. The V gene's germline CDR1 is DFQATT and CDR2 SNEGSKA (reference sequence). A word on this clonotype: Its matching antigen is unknown.

Treatment described: 10-day PBMC culture with coronavirus spike peptide pools or control peptides (ViraFEST assay). With the Oncomine TCR Beta short-read assay, DNA from cultured CD4+ T cells was sequenced. From the PCR reads, TCRdb called clonotypes with MiXCR, one entry per CDR3 protein. The table shows roughly 14,000 distinct CDR3 sequences, with 50% to 60% occurring only once. The chain joins TRBV20-1 to TRBJ1-5; possible D gene TRBD1, 6 bases. What was sequenced was CD4+ T cells from blood, cultured in vitro. This TCR derives from a human donor who had recovered from COVID-19. The CDR3 nucleotides read TGCAGTGCTAGAGATCCGGGGGCAAGCCAGCCCCAGCATTTT. Its translation: CSARDPGASQPQHF.